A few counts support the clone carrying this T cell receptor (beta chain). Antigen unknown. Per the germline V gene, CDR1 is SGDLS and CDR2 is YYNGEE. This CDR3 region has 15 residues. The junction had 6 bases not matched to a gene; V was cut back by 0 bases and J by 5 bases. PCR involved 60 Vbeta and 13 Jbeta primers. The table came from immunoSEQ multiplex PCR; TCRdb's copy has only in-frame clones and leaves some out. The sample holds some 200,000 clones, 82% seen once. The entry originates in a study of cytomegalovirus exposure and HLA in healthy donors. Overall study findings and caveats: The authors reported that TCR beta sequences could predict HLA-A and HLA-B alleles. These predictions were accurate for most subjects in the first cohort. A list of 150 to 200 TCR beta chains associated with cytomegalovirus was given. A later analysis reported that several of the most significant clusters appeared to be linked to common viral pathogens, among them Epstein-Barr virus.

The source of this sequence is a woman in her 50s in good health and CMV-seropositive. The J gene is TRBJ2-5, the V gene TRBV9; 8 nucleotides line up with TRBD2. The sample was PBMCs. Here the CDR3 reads CASSVGSGSLETQYF. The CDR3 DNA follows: TGTGCCAGCAGCGTAGGAAGCGGGAGTTTGGAGACCCAGTACTTC.